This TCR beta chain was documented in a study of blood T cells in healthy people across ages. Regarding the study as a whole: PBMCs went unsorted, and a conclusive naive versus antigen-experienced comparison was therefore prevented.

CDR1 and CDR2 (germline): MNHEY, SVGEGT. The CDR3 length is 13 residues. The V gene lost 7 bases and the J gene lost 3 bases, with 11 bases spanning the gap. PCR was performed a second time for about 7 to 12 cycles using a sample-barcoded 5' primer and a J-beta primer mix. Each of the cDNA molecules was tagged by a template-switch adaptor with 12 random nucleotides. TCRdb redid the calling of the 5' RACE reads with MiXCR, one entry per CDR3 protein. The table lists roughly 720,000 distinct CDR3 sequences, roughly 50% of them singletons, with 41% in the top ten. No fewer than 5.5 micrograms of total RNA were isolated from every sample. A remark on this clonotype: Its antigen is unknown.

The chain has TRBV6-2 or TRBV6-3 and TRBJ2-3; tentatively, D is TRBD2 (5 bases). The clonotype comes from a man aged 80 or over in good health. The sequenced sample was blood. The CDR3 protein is CASKGGWTDTQYF. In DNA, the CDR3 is TGTGCCAGCAAAGGAGGTTGGACAGATACGCAGTATTTT.